This T cell receptor (beta chain) was captured in a study of OX40 agonist ivuxolimab in advanced cancers. The data were produced by immunoSEQ multiplex PCR, yet TCRdb's version contains in-frame clones alone and is incomplete. The sample consists of 65,000 to 85,000 clones, roughly 92% of them appearing once. CDR1 is SGHDT and CDR2 is YYEEEE in the germline V gene. The CDR3 is 16 residues long. V lost 5 bases to trimming and J lost 4 bases; unmatched junction nucleotides: 6. The TCR was taken from an adult with an advanced solid tumor such as melanoma, head and neck, liver or kidney cancer. The material sequenced was CD4+ or CD8+ T cells sorted from blood, taken in a trial of the OX40 agonist ivuxolimab. The V gene is TRBV5-6, the J gene TRBJ2-4, with TRBD2 identical over 13 bases. The CDR3 protein is CASRRLAGGDKNIQYF. The CDR3 nucleotides read TGTGCCAGCAGACGACTAGCGGGGGGTGATAAAAACATTCAGTACTTC.